This record looks at one TCR beta chain sequence and its context. This sample was taken from a study of T cell responses to AZD1222 COVID-19 vaccine. Sequenced by immunoSEQ multiplex PCR; TCRdb stores in-frame clones only, minus some. The sample contains fewer than 200,000 clones, approximately 92% of which appear only once. This material consisted of peripheral blood, taken on day 0 of AZD1222 vaccination. This TCR came from an adult in good health.

CDR3 amino acids: CASSSPTWVGGMADTQYF. CDR3 DNA: TGTGCCAGCAGCTCCCCTACATGGGTTGGAGGGATGGCAGATACGCAGTATTTT. V is TRBV5-6 and J is TRBJ2-3, with a tentative D call TRBD2 (6 bases). Trimming removed 3 bases at V and 4 bases at J, with 24 bases between. The CDR3 runs to 18 residues. CDR1 SGHDT and CDR2 YYEEEE come from the germline V gene.